This T cell receptor beta chain originates from a study of blood T cells in healthy people across ages. Study outcomes and limitations: TCR beta diversity per million T cells fell roughly linearly with age. Nothing was known about donor CMV status, and this possibly confounded expanded clonotype changes.

A J-beta primer mix and a sample-barcoded 5' primer were used in a second PCR of roughly 7 to 12 cycles. TCRdb used MiXCR to reprocess the 5' RACE reads, holding one entry per CDR3 protein. In the table there are some 900,000 distinct CDR3 sequences, around 46% of which are singletons. Notes on this clonotype: Its antigen is unidentified.

V shed 0 bases and J shed 3 bases, with 7 bases lying between them. CDR3 length equals 13 residues. Germline CDR1 and CDR2: SGDLS and YYNGEE. This clonotype was obtained from a man aged 30 to 45 in good health. The V call is TRBV9, the J call TRBJ2-7; D uncertain. Input material: blood. CDR3 amino acids: CASSVGQCYEQYF. CDR3 nucleotides: TGTGCCAGCAGCGTAGGGCAGTGCTACGAGCAGTACTTC.